This T cell receptor beta chain appears in the sequencing data of a study of T-cell reconstitution after alpha-beta-depleted transplantation in children. Findings of the study overall: High day-60 TCRbeta diversity in some patients came from surviving recipient T cells and thymic progenitors.

The trim removed 3 bases at V and 3 bases at J, leaving 9 bases unmatched. Germline V gene data show CDR1 as KGHDR and CDR2 as SFDVKD. The CDR3 runs to 17 residues. Preparation of the TCRbeta library used unique molecular identifiers. TCRdb independently ran MiXCR on the PCR reads; one entry per CDR3 protein. The profile shows 90,000 to 100,000 distinct CDR3 sequences, under 25% of them singletons. In this sample, this clonotype turned up many times. Antigen: not known. V is TRBV24-1 and J is TRBJ2-4; 8 nucleotides align to TRBD1. The material sequenced was PBMCs, taken before TCRalphabeta/CD19-depleted stem cell transplant. The source of this sequence is a boy between 2 and 10 years old with acute lymphoblastic leukemia, due to receive a stem cell transplant. The chain's CDR3 is CATSDGNLQGGKNIQYF. The DNA of the CDR3 is TGTGCCACCAGTGATGGGAACCTACAGGGGGGCAAAAACATTCAGTACTTC.